Presented here are 21 T cell receptor beta chains from one specimen sequenced in a study of blood T cell repertoires in COVID-19. Clones were sequenced by immunoSEQ multiplex PCR, and TCRdb holds only the in-frame ones, with some missing. The profile shows roughly 260,000 clones, approximately 90% of them singletons. Sequencing was done on a sample of peripheral blood. The receptors come from a woman aged 40 to 49 with acute or convalescent COVID-19.

The chain couples TRBV5-4 to TRBJ1-2; 9 nucleotides line up with TRBD1. The germline V gene encodes CDR1 SGHNT and CDR2 YYREEE (reference sequence). V lost 4 bases to trimming and J lost 4 bases; unmatched junction nucleotides: 5. CDR3 length: 14 amino acids. Written as DNA, the CDR3 is TGTGCCAGCAGCCACGGACAGGGGTTCTATGGCTACACCTTC. Translating it yields CASSHGQGFYGYTF.

There are many counts of this clone. The chain recombines TRBV10-1 with TRBJ2-3, with D possibly matching TRBD1 (5 bases). The germline V gene has CDR1 WNHNN and CDR2 SYGVQD (reference sequence). V shed 3 bases and J shed 4 bases, with 11 bases lying between them. The CDR3 spans 14 residues. CDR3 sequence reads: CASSDRGPADTQYF. In DNA form, the CDR3 reads TGCGCCAGCAGTGATAGGGGCCCGGCAGATACGCAGTATTTT.

The CDR3 sequence is CASSRHGGPADTQYF. The CDR3 DNA is TGTGCCAGCAGCCGCCACGGGGGGCCGGCAGATACGCAGTATTTT. The genes are TRBV7-2 and TRBJ2-3, with D perhaps TRBD2 (7 bases). CDR1 is SGHTA and CDR2 is FQGNSA in the germline V gene. The CDR3 contains 15 residues. Trimming stripped 5 bases from V and 4 bases from J, with 16 bases between.

A single count supports this clone. The rearrangement uses TRBV18 and TRBJ2-1; a possible D gene is TRBD1 (6 bases). The CDR3 is 14 residues long. Per the germline V gene, CDR1 is KGHSH and CDR2 is LQKENI. V was trimmed by 4 bases and J by 2 bases, leaving 9 bases between them. The CDR3 DNA sequence: TGTGCCAGCTCACACGGGACAACCTACAATGAGCAGTTCTTC. This encodes CASSHGTTYNEQFF.

This sequence joins TRBV4-1 and TRBJ1-1, with TRBD1 identical over 8 bases. Germline loops: CDR1 MGHRA, CDR2 YSYEKL. The CDR3 is 18 amino acids. The junction had 13 bases not matched to a gene; V was cut back by 0 bases and J by 4 bases. The CDR3: CASSQDQGAAGGLTEAFF. CDR3 in DNA: TGCGCCAGCAGCCAAGATCAGGGGGCGGCAGGGGGTCTCACTGAAGCTTTCTTT.

The chain couples TRBV3-1 (or the pseudogene TRBV3-2) to TRBJ1-5, with unresolved D. Trimming pared 0 bases from V and 1 base from J, leaving 7 bases between. This CDR3 comprises 15 residues. Germline CDR1 LGHDT, CDR2 YNNKEL (reference sequence). In DNA, the CDR3 is TGTGCCAGCAGCCAAGATGGGAGAAGCAATCAGCCCCAGCATTTT. Translating it yields CASSQDGRSNQPQHF.

V gene TRBV13 combines with J gene TRBJ2-7, with a weak D call TRBD2 (6 bases). Trimming took off 2 bases at V and 2 bases at J, with 16 bases between the two ends. The germline gives CDR1 PRHDT, CDR2 FYEKMQ (reference sequence). This CDR3 has 16 amino acids. The CDR3 spells CASSLRGGWGTYEQYV. Written as DNA, the CDR3 is TGTGCCAGCAGCTTACGGGGAGGTTGGGGGACCTACGAGCAGTACGTC.

The chain employs TRBV5-6 and TRBJ1-1; D not certain. The CDR3 spans 14 residues. Germline loops: CDR1 SGHDT, CDR2 YYEEEE. The V and J ends lost 3 bases and 5 bases respectively, with 14 bases between them. DNA for the CDR3: TGTGCCAGCAGCTGGGGAAAACCGGGGACTGAAGCTTTCTTT. This codes for CASSWGKPGTEAFF. The full variable domain, with the rest looked up from reference TRBV5-6 and TRBJ1-1, is DAGVTQSPTHLIKTRGQQVTLRCSPKSGHDTVSWYQQALGQGPQFIFQYYEEEERQRGNFPDRFSGHQFPNYSSELNVNALLLGDSALYLCASSWGKPGTEAFFGQGTRLTVV.

J is TRBJ2-2 and V is TRBV7-9, with 7 positions matching TRBD1. V lost 3 bases and J lost 5; bases outside the gene matches: 9. This CDR3 comprises 16 residues. Germline V gene lookup returns CDR1 SEHNR and CDR2 FQNEAQ (reference sequence). The CDR3 DNA reads TGTGCCAGCAGCTTGTCCCGGCTCAGGGGGACCGGGGAGCTGTTTTTT. Translation: CASSLSRLRGTGELFF.

The chain joins TRBV7-6 to TRBJ2-2; tentative D call: TRBD2 (6 bases). Germline assignment: CDR1 SGHVS and CDR2 FNYEAQ. V was pared by 2 bases and J by 3 bases, with 13 bases between. The CDR3 sequence is 16 residues long. The CDR3 DNA sequence: TGTGCCAGCAGCTTATTAGAGGGGACTTACACCGGGGAGCTGTTTTTT. As protein: CASSLLEGTYTGELFF.

V usage is TRBV5-4 and J usage is TRBJ1-5; D is unresolved. The CDR3 is 17 amino acids. Germline V CDR1 and CDR2: SGHNT, YYREEE (reference sequence). The V end was cut by 4 bases, the J end by 1 base, with 18 bases between. CDR3 in amino acids: CASSRRSGPGSNQPQHF. In nucleotides, the CDR3 is TGTGCCAGCAGCCGACGTTCGGGCCCGGGGAGCAATCAGCCCCAGCATTTT.

The chain is built from TRBV29-1 and TRBJ1-2; 8 nucleotides agree with TRBD1. The CDR3 spans 15 residues. CDR1 is SQVTM, CDR2 ANQGSEA, per germline. Unmatched junction bases numbered 7, after V lost 0 bases and J lost 4 bases. CDR3 DNA sequence: TGCAGCGTTGAAGATCGTTTCCAGGGGGCCTATGGCTACACCTTC. As protein: CSVEDRFQGAYGYTF.

This chain links TRBV3-1 (or the pseudogene TRBV3-2) with TRBJ1-1; 11 positions match TRBD1. The CDR3 length is 16 residues. Per the germline V gene, CDR1 is LGHDT and CDR2 is YNNKEL (reference sequence). Trimming removed 3 bases from V and 5 bases from J; junction bases left unmatched: 8. CDR3: CASSQLPGTGGTEAFF. The DNA of the CDR3 is TGTGCCAGCAGCCAGCTTCCCGGGACAGGGGGTACTGAAGCTTTCTTT.

The chain joins TRBV11-3 to TRBJ1-1; tentative D call: TRBD1 (6 bases). In germline, CDR1 is SGHNT, CDR2 YENEEA. V was clipped by 3 bases and J by 7 bases, with 12 bases between them. The CDR3 has 13 amino acids. The CDR3, as DNA: TGTGCCAGCAGCTTCGACAGGCTTGGTGAAGCTTTCTTT. As protein: CASSFDRLGEAFF.

The V and J genes are TRBV18 and TRBJ2-5, with 8 nucleotides matching TRBD2. With 2 bases clipped from V and 5 bases from J, the junction kept 7 bases outside the gene matches. This CDR3 comprises 15 residues. Germline V gene lookup returns CDR1 KGHSH and CDR2 LQKENI. The CDR3 here is CASSPTGQREETQYF. As DNA, the CDR3 is TGTGCCAGCTCACCAACGGGCCAGCGGGAGGAGACCCAGTACTTC. Variable domain in full (rest from reference TRBV18 and TRBJ2-5): NAGVMQNPRHLVRRRGQEARLRCSPMKGHSHVYWYRQLPEEGLKFMVYLQKENIIDESGMPKERFSAEFPKEGPSILRIQQVVRGDSAAYFCASSPTGQREETQYFGPGTRLLVL.

This clone was detected a few times. The V call is TRBV2, the J call TRBJ1-3; TRBD1 is a possible D gene (6 bases). CDR1 and CDR2 (germline): SNHLY, FYNNEI. This CDR3 is built from 14 residues. The germline V and J ends were trimmed by 6 bases and 2 bases, with 11 bases remaining between them. The CDR3 protein is CASRQGVAGNTIYF. CDR3 bases: TGTGCCAGCAGACAGGGTGTCGCTGGAAACACCATATATTTT.

This chain connects TRBV6-7 to TRBJ2-1; the match to TRBD1 covers 7 bases. TRBV6-7 is noted as an ORF with a role that remains uncertain. V was pared by 5 bases and J by 6 bases, with 4 bases of the junction left unmatched. CDR3 length: 13 amino acids. The CDR3 sequence: CASSRGGGNEQFF. CDR3 in DNA: TGTGCCAGCAGTAGAGGGGGCGGCAATGAGCAGTTCTTC.

CDR3 sequence (DNA): TGTGCCAGCGCCCGGGACAGAGCCTACGAGCAGTACGTC. This sequence encodes CASARDRAYEQYV. The chain links TRBV7-9 to TRBJ2-7, with 7 bases identical to TRBD1. The CDR3 covers 13 residues. CDR1 is SEHNR, CDR2 FQNEAQ, per germline (reference sequence). Unmatched junction bases numbered 6, after V lost 8 bases and J lost 2 bases.

The chain combines TRBV5-1 with TRBJ1-1; TRBD1 is a possible D gene (5 bases). The ends were cut back, 1 base at V and 3 bases at J, with 7 bases in the middle. The CDR3 length is 13 residues. Germline CDR1 is SGHRS and CDR2 is YFSETQ. The CDR3, as DNA: TGCGCCAGCAGCTTGCGGGGGTACACTGAAGCTTTCTTT. This gives the protein CASSLRGYTEAFF.

V is TRBV27 and J is TRBJ2-3; TRBD2 is a possible D gene (5 bases). Germline V lookup: CDR1 MNHEY, CDR2 SMNVEV (reference sequence). Trimming took 4 bases from V and 1 from J, leaving 15 bases between them. The CDR3 runs to 16 residues. The CDR3 nucleotides are TGTGCCAGCAGTTCCCCCGCCCGGCGGGGCACAGATACGCAGTATTTT. Translated, it gives CASSSPARRGTDTQYF.

This clone showed up just once. The chain is built from TRBV5-4 and TRBJ1-2; no definite D call. Per the germline V gene, CDR1 is SGHNT and CDR2 is YYREEE (reference sequence). V was trimmed by 4 bases and J by 8 bases, leaving 18 bases between them. This CDR3 region has 14 residues. The CDR3 coding sequence is TGTGCCAGCAGCCCCGTATTGGAGGGATTGGGCTACACCTTC. Translating gives CASSPVLEGLGYTF.